A selection of T cell receptor beta chains follows, all from one sample in a study of OX40 agonist ivuxolimab in advanced cancers. Sequencing used immunoSEQ multiplex PCR; TCRdb keeps in-frame clones, though not all of them. The table includes roughly 76,000 clones, 88% detected once. The material was CD4+ or CD8+ T cells sorted from blood, obtained in a trial of the OX40 agonist ivuxolimab. The receptor source for this set is an adult with an advanced solid tumor such as melanoma, head and neck, liver or kidney cancer. Both conserved end residues are part of each CDR3. D genes are given only for firm matches. A row's size may be missing; if present it is once, few, many or a size class.

D,J,V,size,DNA,CDR3
-,TRBJ1-2,TRBV6-1,-,TGTGCCAGCAGTATGACAGAGGTAAACTATGGCTACACCTTC,CASSMTEVNYGYTF
TRBD2,TRBJ2-3,TRBV7-3,-,TGTGCCAGCAGCTTACAGGCGGGAGGGGGAGATACGCAGTATTTT,CASSLQAGGGDTQYF
-,TRBJ1-5,TRBV28,-,TGTGCCAGCAGTGCAACTATACAGAGATACGGCAATCAGCCCCAGCATTTT,CASSATIQRYGNQPQHF
-,TRBJ1-5,TRBV6-5,-,TGTGCCAGCAGTTACGGCCCAGATCAGCCCCAGCATTTT,CASSYGPDQPQHF
TRBD2,TRBJ2-7,TRBV28,-,TGTGCCAGCAGTTCATACGGACTAGGTCCTTTGGGCCCGTACTTC,CASSSYGLGPLGPYF
-,TRBJ2-1,TRBV4-2,-,TGTGCCAGCAGCCAAGATGGGACTTTTACCTACAATGAGCAGTTCTTC,CASSQDGTFTYNEQFF
TRBD2,TRBJ2-3,TRBV6-5,once,TGTGCCAGCAGACGGACTAGCGGGAGGCCAGATACGCAGTATTTT,CASRRTSGRPDTQYF
-,TRBJ2-3,TRBV2,-,TGTGCCAGCAGGCCCACAGATACGCAGTATTTT,CASRPTDTQYF
TRBD1,TRBJ1-1,TRBV18,few,TGTGCCAGCTCTAACGGACAGGGAGGGACTGAAGCTTTCTTT,CASSNGQGGTEAFF
TRBD2,TRBJ2-2,TRBV5-1,few,TGCGCCAGCAGCTTGGTATTAGCGGGCGGGGAGCTGTTTTTT,CASSLVLAGGELFF
-,TRBJ2-1,TRBV25-1,-,TGTGCCAGCAGTGACCGACAGGTTCTCAATGAGCAGTTCTTC,CASSDRQVLNEQFF
TRBD1,TRBJ2-4,TRBV15,-,TGTGCCACCAGACGATCGGGACAGAAAAACATTCAGTACTTC,CATRRSGQKNIQYF
TRBD1,TRBJ1-1,TRBV5-1,-,TGCGCCAGCAGCTCAGGACAGGGTCGAACTGAAGCTTTCTTT,CASSSGQGRTEAFF
TRBD1,TRBJ1-1,TRBV6-5,-,TGTGCCAGCAGTTACTCCGGGACAGGGGGCACTGAAGCTTTCTTT,CASSYSGTGGTEAFF
TRBD1,TRBJ1-2,TRBV18,few,TGTGCCAGCTCACCACCGGACAGGTTCTATGGCTACACCTTC,CASSPPDRFYGYTF
TRBD2,TRBJ2-7,TRBV4-2,-,TGTGCCAGCAGCCAAGATCTTGGGACTAGCGGGGGGACCTACGAGCAGTACTTC,CASSQDLGTSGGTYEQYF
TRBD2,TRBJ2-5,TRBV7-2,-,TGTGCCAGCAGCTTAGTAGGTGGTAGCGGGAGGGAAGAGACCCAGTACTTC,CASSLVGGSGREETQYF
-,TRBJ1-5,TRBV30,once,TGTGCCTGGAGTGGGGGATCTTATAGCAATCAGCCCCAGCATTTT,CAWSGGSYSNQPQHF
-,TRBJ1-2,TRBV19,-,TGTGCCAGTAGTATACAGGGCCCTAACTATGGCTACACCTTC,CASSIQGPNYGYTF
TRBD2,TRBJ2-3,TRBV7-9,-,TGTGCCAGCAACCCCGGTCGAGGGCGGGAGGGCCAAGATACGCAGTATTTT,CASNPGRGREGQDTQYF
-,TRBJ2-7,TRBV5-5,-,TGTGCCAGCAGCTTGCTCCGTAGCTTAGGGGACGAGCAGTACTTC,CASSLLRSLGDEQYF
-,TRBJ1-4,TRBV4-2,-,TGTGCCAGCAGCCAGGCGCAGGGGTCGGCAACTAATGAAAAACTGTTTTTT,CASSQAQGSATNEKLFF
-,TRBJ2-7,TRBV29-1,-,TGCAGCGTGGTCAGGAGCTCCTACGAGCAGTACTTC,CSVVRSSYEQYF
-,TRBJ1-5,TRBV19,-,TGTGCCACGAAGAGGGGCAGGGAGGGCAATCAGCCCCAGCATTTT,CATKRGREGNQPQHF
-,TRBJ1-5,TRBV6-1,-,TGTGCCAGCAGTGAGGCAGGGGCCCGAGGACAGCCCCAGCATTTT,CASSEAGARGQPQHF
-,TRBJ1-1,TRBV2,few,TGTGCCAGCAGGACTCAGAACACTGAAGCTTTCTTT,CASRTQNTEAFF
TRBD2,TRBJ2-1,TRBV28,once,TGTGCCAGCAAGGGACTAGGAACAATCAATGAGCAGTTCTTC,CASKGLGTINEQFF
-,TRBJ1-2,TRBV6-5,-,TGTGCCAGCATCGAACTGGGCAGGGATCGAGTGGGCTACACCTTC,CASIELGRDRVGYTF
-,TRBJ2-5,TRBV5-1,once,TGCGCCAGCAGCTTGGATCCAGGGCCTCAAGAGACCCAGTACTTC,CASSLDPGPQETQYF
TRBD1,TRBJ1-2,TRBV19,few,TGTGCCAGTAGTAGGGACAGGGGAAACTATGGCTACACCTTC,CASSRDRGNYGYTF
TRBD2,TRBJ2-4,TRBV19,-,TGTGCCAGTAGTATTATTCCCTCGGTAGCGGGAGTGGGGGCCAAAAACATTCAGTACTTC,CASSIIPSVAGVGAKNIQYF
-,TRBJ1-3,TRBV5-6,-,TGTGCCAGCAGCAAGGGATTCTCTGGAAACACCATATATTTT,CASSKGFSGNTIYF
-,TRBJ1-1,TRBV18,-,TGTGCCAGCTCACCACCGGGAGCTGAAGCTTTCTTT,CASSPPGAEAFF
-,TRBJ2-1,TRBV20-1,-,TGCAGTGCTAGTTCCCTTCCTGAGCAGTTCTTC,CSASSLPEQFF
-,TRBJ2-7,TRBV14,-,TGTGCCAGCAGCCAACAGGGATACGAGCAGTACTTC,CASSQQGYEQYF
TRBD1,TRBJ1-5,TRBV5-4,-,TGTGCCAGCAGCCCGGGACAGGGGAAGCCCCAGCATTTT,CASSPGQGKPQHF
-,TRBJ2-7,TRBV11-3,-,TGTGCCAGCAGCCCCACAGGGTTAGCGGACGAGCAGTACTTC,CASSPTGLADEQYF
TRBD2,TRBJ2-7,TRBV10-3,few,TGTGCCATCGGACCTAGCGGCTCCTACGAGCAGTACTTC,CAIGPSGSYEQYF
-,TRBJ1-5,TRBV19,-,TGTGCCAGTAGTATTAGCACGGGATTAAATCAGCCCCAGCATTTT,CASSISTGLNQPQHF
-,TRBJ2-5,TRBV28,-,TGTGCCAGCAGACGATCTATGGGAGAGACCCAGTACTTC,CASRRSMGETQYF
-,TRBJ2-7,TRBV7-2,-,TGTGCCAGCAGCTTCCAGGACATAACCTACGAGCAGTACTTC,CASSFQDITYEQYF
-,TRBJ1-1,TRBV15,-,TGTGCCACCAGCAGACTACGACAAACTGAAGCTTTCTTT,CATSRLRQTEAFF
-,TRBJ1-5,TRBV28,-,TGTGCCAGCAATCGACAGAATAGCAATCAGCCCCAGCATTTT,CASNRQNSNQPQHF
-,TRBJ2-1,TRBV15,-,TGTGCCACCAGCAGAGATAGGGGGACCTACAATGAGCAGTTCTTC,CATSRDRGTYNEQFF
TRBD2,TRBJ2-7,TRBV5-1,few,TGCGCCAGCAGCTTGGAAAGAGGCGGGGCGGGAGGATTCTACGAGCAGTACTTC,CASSLERGGAGGFYEQYF
-,TRBJ1-1,TRBV5-1,-,TGCGCCAGCACCCCAGGCAGTGAGGGCCGTTACACTGAAGCTTTCTTT,CASTPGSEGRYTEAFF
-,TRBJ1-4,TRBV4-2,-,TGTGCCAGCAGGGTTTTAGGGAACGATGAAAAACTGTTTTTT,CASRVLGNDEKLFF
TRBD1,TRBJ2-2,TRBV6-5,-,TGTGCCAGCAAGGGGACAGCGAACACCGGGGAGCTGTTTTTT,CASKGTANTGELFF
-,TRBJ2-1,TRBV19,-,TGTGCCAGTAGTATGATTAGGGGTGGGAGCAATGAGCAGTTCTTC,CASSMIRGGSNEQFF
-,TRBJ2-2,TRBV14,-,TGTGCCAGCAGCCAAGGGACCCCTGGTACCGGGGAGCTGTTTTTT,CASSQGTPGTGELFF
TRBD1,TRBJ1-2,TRBV5-1,-,TGCGCCAGCAGCACGGGACAGGGGATCTATGGCTACACCTTC,CASSTGQGIYGYTF
TRBD2,TRBJ2-1,TRBV11-1,-,TGTGCCAGCAGCCCTAAAATGGCGGGAGGGCCTATCGGTGAGCAGTTCTTC,CASSPKMAGGPIGEQFF
TRBD1,TRBJ1-2,TRBV4-1,-,TGCGCCAGCAGCCAAGACCCGGACAGGGGGGGACGTGGCTACACCTTC,CASSQDPDRGGRGYTF